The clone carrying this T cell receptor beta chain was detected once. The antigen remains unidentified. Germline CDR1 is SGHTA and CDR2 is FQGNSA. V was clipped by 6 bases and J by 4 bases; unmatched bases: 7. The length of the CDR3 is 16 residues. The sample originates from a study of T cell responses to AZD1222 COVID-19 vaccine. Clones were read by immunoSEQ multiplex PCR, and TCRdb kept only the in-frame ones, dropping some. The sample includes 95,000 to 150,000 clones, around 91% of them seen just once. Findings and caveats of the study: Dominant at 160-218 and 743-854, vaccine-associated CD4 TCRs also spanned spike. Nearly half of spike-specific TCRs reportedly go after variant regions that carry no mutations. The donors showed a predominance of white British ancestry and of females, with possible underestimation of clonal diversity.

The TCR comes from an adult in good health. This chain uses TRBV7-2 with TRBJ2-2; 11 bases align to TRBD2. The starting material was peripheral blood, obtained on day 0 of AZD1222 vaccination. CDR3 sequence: CASRTGTSGSTGELFF. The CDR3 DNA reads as TGTGCCAGCAGGACCGGGACTAGCGGATCCACCGGGGAGCTGTTTTTT.